This entry is about one T cell receptor (beta chain). Its antigen is still unknown. One base away there is no much larger clone; base qualities are not given. This record comes from a study of cytomegalovirus exposure and HLA in healthy donors (dated by TCRdb to the late 2010s). Study-level background: An earlier analysis of around 600 of the donors reported more than 250 Gb of sequence data and around 110 million unique TCR beta sequences from approximately 180 million T cells. A later genetic analysis used genome-wide SNP genotypes for about 65% of the 666 donors, treating that subset as a discovery cohort. Every discovery cohort repertoire had been produced on one sequencing platform. The later analysis used no new phenotypic data to find candidate immune exposures, relying instead on TCR beta sequences and their occurrence across donors. The study aimed to test whether cataloging public T cell receptors could reveal signatures of past pathogen exposure. The genetic ancestry cluster associated with self-reported Caucasian donors included approximately 85% of the roughly 400 genotyped donors. HLA typing covered class I and class II loci at four-digit resolution. In an earlier analysis of 550 to 700 of the donors, high-throughput TCR beta sequencing was used to judge whether each TCR beta V gene segment behaved as functional or pseudogenic. Roughly 320 gigabases of sequencing data and 70 million to 100 million unique TCR sequences made up an early release that covered roughly 670 HLA-typed donors. Donor age, sex, ethnicity and CMV serostatus were collected together with the repertoire data. Typing coverage varied by locus: 629-630 donors for A, B, C, DRB1 and DQB1; roughly 560 for DQA1; about 590 for DPA1; more than 450 for DPB1. Along with the roughly 700-subject first cohort, a separate validation cohort of some 130 different subjects was used. Among 300 to 450 genotyped donors of the cohort, an average of around 240,000 unique TCR beta nucleotide sequences were sequenced per donor, roughly 20% of them non-productive. To predict cytomegalovirus infection status, the study brought together high-throughput TCR immunosequencing, statistical association of individual TCRs with disease status, and machine learning. Five DR-DQ haplotypes were treated as single units for association and clustering because of strong linkage in the cohort. The study profiled the T cell repertoires of 550 to 700 subjects by immunosequencing and related them to cytomegalovirus serostatus. In a later analysis, previously published TCR beta repertoires from 666 donors were re-analyzed and high-resolution HLA genotyping was added so that TCR occurrence patterns could be studied. What the work shows at the level of the full study, not this receptor alone: An earlier analysis of several hundred of the donors showed that most TCR beta V segments appeared in productive rearrangements either about 87% or about 30% of the time, which broadly matched IMGT annotations. Compared with the roughly 700-donor mean, donors in an Asian-associated ancestry cluster had fewer N-insertions in productive TCRs, according to a later genetic analysis. When HLA alleles, especially DR and DQ, strongly co-occurred, attributing TCR associations to individual alleles was difficult. According to a later analysis, parvovirus B19, influenza, CMV and Epstein-Barr virus appeared linked to several top co-occurrence clusters. A later analysis found that HLA-associated TCR beta chains were more clonally expanded and had lower generation probabilities than equally common non-associated chains. According to the authors, the approach could potentially be generalized to other disease states and immunological phenotypes. Most TCR sequences were observed very rarely across donors, whereas some public TCRs were present in many individuals. A further reported finding was that TCR beta sequences accurately predicted the HLA-A and HLA-B alleles for most subjects in the first cohort. In a later analysis, around 17,000 TCR beta sequences were associated with specific HLA alleles at a false discovery rate of 0.05. A cluster of highly shared sequence variants was judged likely to represent a technical artifact of the sequencing pipeline. Seventeen rarely observed V segments, including chromosome 9 orphons, were excluded from the earlier analysis of a few hundred of the donors because counts were too low. In a later analysis, TCR association rates were found to vary across HLA loci, with the most associated TCRs seen for DRB1 alleles and the fewest for HLA-C alleles. Correlated functional status among segregating V segments might be attributable to linkage disequilibrium, but an unknown experimental factor could not be ruled out. The classifier was reported to diagnose cytomegalovirus status with high specificity and sensitivity in both the original and validation cohorts. The only immune exposure information available for the cohort was CMV serostatus. A later genetic analysis associated a missense DCLRE1C variant with V-gene and J-gene trimming of TCR beta chains, and an independent cohort replicated the association. The cohort was sequenced for TCR beta chains only, and without alpha or paired-chain data the features that could be detected were limited. Most CMV-associated TCR beta chains appeared to be HLA-restricted in a later analysis, and the HLA associations seemed to be driven largely by CMV exposure. A total of 150 to 200 TCR beta chains were listed by the study as associated with cytomegalovirus. The presence/absence analyses assumed that sequencing depth was roughly uniform across donors, and that assumption may not be true. Because the 87-base-pair reads could not distinguish some IMGT-functional V segments, including TRBV6-2 and TRBV6-3, those segments were excluded. Because HLA typing was missing for some donors at each locus, association tests included only the typed subset. Three of the identified cytomegalovirus-associated TCR beta chains were confirmed in vitro to be specific for cytomegalovirus antigens.

The cohort comprised some 730 healthy bone marrow donors. Cohort members were all nominally healthy when sampled, although unrecorded immune exposures were likely present. The donor was CMV seronegative and belonged to the group of over 300 seronegative cohort members. Each donor provided a peripheral blood sample, and peripheral blood mononuclear cells were used for TCR beta sequencing. Genomic DNA was extracted from the blood cell samples with the Qiagen DNeasy Blood Extraction Kit. The CDR3 contains 13 residues, cysteine and phenylalanine counted. Just CDR3 DNA is preserved here, 39 bases in frame from base 1. CDR1 and CDR2 are read off the germline V gene (reference sequence) as LNHDA and SQIVND. At the junction V is shortened by 10 bases and J by 0 bases; bases outside the gene matches: 6. The method behind the library was the immunoSEQ multiplex PCR assay. For the multiplex PCR, a mixture combining 60 forward primers for TCR Vbeta segments and 13 reverse primers for TCR Jbeta segments was used. Amplification of the CDR3 region of rearranged TCR beta genes was performed with a multiplex PCR assay on genomic DNA. The Illumina HiSeq System was used to sequence the amplified TCR beta libraries as 87-base-pair reads. The original methods were these. A later analysis tallied roughly 76 million unique TCR beta chains across the 660 or so repertoires, and about 12 million of those chains were shared by two or more donors. To remove PCR and sequencing errors, raw reads were error-corrected and collapsed into unique sequences using a nearest-neighbor algorithm that merged closely related sequences. Alignment of CDR3 sequences to IMGT reference sequences was used to assign V, D and J gene segments. For a sequence to be retained, a match of at least six nucleotides to both a V gene segment and a J gene segment was required. Rearrangements were classified as productive when the CDR3 lacked stop codons and remained in frame with V and J, and all other rearrangements were classified as non-productive. Following IMGT convention, CDR3 was defined as the stretch from the second conserved V-encoded cysteine to the conserved J-encoded phenylalanine. The earlier analysis of 587 of the donors excluded sequences that lacked an unambiguous match to a single V gene segment. In an earlier analysis of roughly 500 of the donors, V segments were called functional above 56.7% productive rearrangements and were called segregating when the between-donor standard deviation exceeded 5%. To diagnose cytomegalovirus status from the catalog of TCR beta chain sequences, a statistical classification framework was built. A later analysis assigned V and J genes by comparing TCR nucleotide sequences with IMGT/GENE-DB human TR gene sequences. The TCRdist pipeline was used in a later analysis to assign CDR3 sequences and most-parsimonious VDJ recombination scenarios. In a later analysis, every TCR beta chain was defined by the combination of its CDR3 amino acid sequence and its V-gene family, and reads without a unique V-gene family were dropped. In a later analysis, around 650 highly shared, low-generation-probability nucleotide sequences were removed to address suspected cross-contamination and a sequencing artifact. In a later analysis, a clonal expansion index for each public chain was calculated from normalized within-repertoire ranks of inferred template counts. Generation probabilities in a later analysis came from a VDJ recombination model fitted to out-of-frame rearrangements, and those results were checked against IGoR. In a later analysis, hypergeometric tests were used to score TCR-TCR, TCR-HLA and TCR-CMV co-occurrence, with a repertoire-size bias correction applied to TCR pairs. In a later analysis, false discovery rates were estimated by permuting HLA or CMV assignments 20 times. A later analysis grouped co-occurring TCRs with DBSCAN, adding TCRdist sequence similarity when clustering within HLA-allele-positive subsets. For co-occurrence clustering, repertoires with fewer than 30,000 or more than 120,000 public chains were excluded, along with five repertoires with anomalous nucleotide sharing. In TCRdb, the immuneACCESS table is reduced to in-frame sequences with V and J assigned. These tables do not hold every clone; where another copy was compared, an unresolved V gene accounts for under half, and the others remain unexplained. V and J calls plus clone size are reproduced from that table; the DNA served to infer D and trimming. In this sample the table shows under 150,000 clones, 65% to 85% of which occur a single time. The top ten constitute more than 2.5% of the sample.

Sequenced: PBMCs. This TCR was sampled from a male donor in good health and CMV-seronegative. The rearrangement joined TRBV19 to TRBJ2-7, and TRBD2 aligns with 7 junction nucleotides. The CDR3 protein sequence reads: CATSWGGSYEQYF. Here is the DNA: TGTGCCACCTCCTGGGGGGGCTCCTACGAGCAGTACTTC. Reference TRBV19 and TRBJ2-7 proteins supply the regions before and after the CDR3; the full variable domain is: DGGITQSPKYLFRKEGQNVTLSCEQNLNHDAMYWYRQDPGQGLRLIYYSQIVNDFQKGDIAEGYSVSREKKESFPLTVTSAQKNPTAFYLCATSWGGSYEQYFGPGTRLTVT.